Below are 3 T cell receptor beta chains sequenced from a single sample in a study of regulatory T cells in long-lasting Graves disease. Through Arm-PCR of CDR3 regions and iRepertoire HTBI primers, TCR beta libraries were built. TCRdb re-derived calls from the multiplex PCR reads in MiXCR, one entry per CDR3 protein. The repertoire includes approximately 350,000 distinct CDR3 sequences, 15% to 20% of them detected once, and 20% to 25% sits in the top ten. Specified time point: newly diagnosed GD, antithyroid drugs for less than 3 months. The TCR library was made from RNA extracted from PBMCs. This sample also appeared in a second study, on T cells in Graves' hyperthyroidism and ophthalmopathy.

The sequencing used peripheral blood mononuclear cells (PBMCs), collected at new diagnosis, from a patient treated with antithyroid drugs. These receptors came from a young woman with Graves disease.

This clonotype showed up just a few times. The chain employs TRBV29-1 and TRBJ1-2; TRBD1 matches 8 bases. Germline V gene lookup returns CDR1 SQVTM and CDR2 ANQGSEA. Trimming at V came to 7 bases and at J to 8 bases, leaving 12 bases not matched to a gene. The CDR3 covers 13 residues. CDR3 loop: CSAIEDRAYGYTF. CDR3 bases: TGCAGCGCTATAGAGGACAGGGCCTACGGCTACACCTTC.

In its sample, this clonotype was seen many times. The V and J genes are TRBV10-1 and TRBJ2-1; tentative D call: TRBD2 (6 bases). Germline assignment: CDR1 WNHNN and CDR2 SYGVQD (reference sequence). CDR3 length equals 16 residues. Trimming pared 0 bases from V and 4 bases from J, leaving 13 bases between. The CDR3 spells CASSESAGRVYNEQFF. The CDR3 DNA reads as TGCGCCAGCAGTGAGTCGGCGGGACGCGTATACAATGAGCAGTTCTTC.

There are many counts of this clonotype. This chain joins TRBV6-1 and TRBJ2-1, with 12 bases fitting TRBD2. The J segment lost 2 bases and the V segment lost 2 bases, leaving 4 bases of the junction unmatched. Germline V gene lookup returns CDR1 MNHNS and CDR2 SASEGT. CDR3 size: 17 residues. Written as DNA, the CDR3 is TGTGCCAGCAGTGAACTAGCGGGAGGGATGACCTACAATGAGCAGTTCTTC. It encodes CASSELAGGMTYNEQFF.